This T cell receptor beta chain was identified during a study of vaccination and CD4 T cells after COVID-19. Specified treatment: roughly 10-day PBMC culture with coronavirus spike peptide pools or control peptides (ViraFEST assay). ViraFEST used peptide pools to expand antigen-specific T cells and subsequently sequenced their TCRs. The assay that was used to sequence DNA from cultured CD4+ T cells was the Oncomine TCR Beta short-read assay. From cultured CD4+ T cells, genomic DNA was extracted. TCRdb recomputed calls from the PCR reads with MiXCR, one row per CDR3 protein. The sample has thousands of distinct CDR3 sequences, 23% seen once; the top ten hold less than 25%. About this clonotype itself: Its antigen is undetermined.

CDR1 is SGHAT and CDR2 is FQNNGV in the germline V gene. The CDR3 is 13 residues long. Deletions cut 3 bases from V and 10 bases from J, with 10 bases between. The clonotype originates from a human donor with COVID-19. V gene TRBV11-2 combines with J gene TRBJ1-6; possibly TRBD1 for D (6 bases). The sample comprised cultured CD4+ T cells from blood. CDR3: CASSFNQGSPLHF. DNA for the CDR3: TGTGCCAGCAGCTTTAACCAGGGGTCACCCCTCCACTTT.